The 21 T cell receptor beta chains below come from one sample, sequenced in a study of T cell clonality in common variable immunodeficiency (dated by TCRdb to between 2015 and 2016). Preparation of the library involved the immunoSEQ multiplex PCR assay. This is the immuneACCESS table as TCRdb keeps it, with only in-frame sequences that have V and J called. A part of the clones is gone; compared with another copy, unresolved V genes explain less than half, and the rest is unexplained. The sample has 30,000 to 45,000 clones on record, with no singletons. The top ten hold approximately 2.6% of the sample. Sequenced material: peripheral blood mononuclear cells. These receptors were obtained from a person between 18 and 70 years old in good health.

This clone was detected ten times or more. The CDR3 end falls 3 residues outside the read, so it is completed with the germline J gene. The chain joins TRBV7-7 to TRBJ2-5, with 7 bases aligning to TRBD2. The CDR3 covers 15 residues. Per the germline V gene, CDR1 is SSHAT and CDR2 is FNYEAQ (reference sequence). J lost 1 base, V lost 2 bases, and 4 bases had no gene match. CDR3 bases read: TGTGCCAGCAGCTTAATCGGCGGGAGCCAAGAGACC. Translation gives CASSLIGGSQET. The CDR3 in its entirety is CASSLIGGSQETQYF.

This clone was observed at least ten times. The read terminates 3 residues ahead of where the CDR3 ends, so the germline J gene completes it. The chain joins TRBV19 to TRBJ1-1, with unresolved D. The V gene's germline CDR1 is LNHDA and CDR2 SQIVND (reference sequence). V was shortened by 3 bases and J by 5 bases, with 16 bases between the two germline ends. This CDR3 is built from 15 residues. CDR3 DNA (partial): TGTGCCAGTAGTATTTGGGCCTTAAGGAGTACTGAA. It encodes CASSIWALRSTE. The entire CDR3 is CASSIWALRSTEAFF.

In regard to this clone: The read terminates 3 residues ahead of where the CDR3 ends, so the germline J gene completes it. This sequence joins TRBV6-1 and TRBJ1-1; D might be TRBD1 (5 bases). The CDR3 covers 10 residues. The V gene's germline CDR1 is MNHNS and CDR2 SASEGT. The CDR3 bases that were read are TGTGCCAGCAGTGGGGGACTA. Amino acid sequence: CASSGGL. The whole CDR3 protein reads CASSGGLAFF.

This clone came up many times. The CDR3 end lies 3 residues beyond the end of the read and is filled in from the germline J gene. This chain uses TRBV13 with TRBJ2-7, with TRBD2 as a possible D gene (6 bases). Germline-derived CDR1 and CDR2 are PRHDT and FYEKMQ (reference sequence). V lost 6 bases, J lost 0 bases, and 15 bases lay in between. The CDR3 sequence is 15 residues long. CDR3 DNA (partial): TGTGCCAGCAGACGACCGAGCGGGCACTCCTACGAG. Encoded protein: CASRRPSGHSYE. The entire CDR3 sequence reads CASRRPSGHSYEQYF.

This clone showed up many times. The read falls 3 residues short of the CDR3 end, and the missing part is taken from the germline J gene. The V and J genes are TRBV6-4 and TRBJ2-1; 10 bases agree with TRBD2. CDR1 is MRHNA and CDR2 is SNTAGT in the germline V gene. The ends lost 4 bases at V and 7 bases at J; junction bases unmatched: 4. The CDR3 is 14 residues long. The sequenced part of the CDR3 DNA is TGTGCCAGCAGTGGATCGGGACTAGCGAATGAG. Translating it yields CASSGSGLANE. The whole CDR3 region reads CASSGSGLANEQFF.

In this sample, this clone turned up a few times. The CDR3 goes on 3 residues after the read ends, and that part is filled in from the germline J gene. This rearrangement joins TRBV10-3 to TRBJ2-7; perhaps TRBD2 as D (6 bases). With 8 bases removed from V and 4 bases from J, the gap between germline ends came to 9 bases. Germline V gene lookup returns CDR1 ENHRY and CDR2 SYGVKD. There are 11 residues in the CDR3. The covered CDR3 bases are TGTGCCATCGGCGGGGCTTACGAG. Encoded protein: CAIGGAYE. The entire CDR3 reads CAIGGAYEQYF.

This clone was counted ten times or more. Partial CDR3 DNA: TGTGCCAGCAGTGACTCAGTGGAGGGCCCAGATACG. Its protein product is CASSDSVEGPDT. The CDR3 as a whole reads CASSDSVEGPDTQYF. The chain joins TRBV6-4 to TRBJ2-3; D is perhaps TRBD2 (6 bases). The observed sequence ends 3 residues before the CDR3 terminus, with the missing tail filled in from the germline J gene. The CDR3 contains 15 residues. CDR1 and CDR2 from the germline V gene are MRHNA and SNTAGT. The V and J ends lost 0 bases and 4 bases respectively, with 11 bases between them.

Within the sample, this clone is medium-sized. The CDR3 end is not reached by the read, which stops 3 residues before it; the germline J gene fills it in. V gene TRBV30 combines with J gene TRBJ1-4; perhaps TRBD1 as D (6 bases). The CDR3 is 14 residues long. V dropped 1 base and J dropped 8 bases, with 14 bases sitting between them. Germline loops: CDR1 GTSNPN, CDR2 SVGIG (reference sequence). CDR3 DNA, as far as it was read: TGTGCCTGGAGTGGGGGGCAGGGACGAGAAAAA. Translating gives CAWSGGQGREK. In full, the CDR3 reads CAWSGGQGREKLFF.

This clone was counted at least ten times. The read ends 3 residues shy of where the CDR3 ends; the end is completed using the germline J gene. The chain employs TRBV2 and TRBJ1-5; possible D gene TRBD1, 6 bases. Germline values: CDR1 SNHLY, CDR2 FYNNEI. The CDR3 loop spans 17 amino acids. V lost 3 bases and J 0 bases, leaving 15 bases between the germline ends. Incomplete CDR3 DNA: TGTGCCAGCAGTGATTTGGGGACATACTATAGCAATCAGCCC. It yields the protein CASSDLGTYYSNQP. The entire CDR3 reads CASSDLGTYYSNQPQHF.

This clone was counted at least ten times. Read data end 3 residues before the CDR3 end; the end is taken from the germline J gene. The chain is built from TRBV5-1 and TRBJ2-3, with D tentatively TRBD1 or TRBD2 (5 bases each). Germline lookup yields CDR1 SGHRS and CDR2 YFSETQ. This CDR3 has 13 amino acids. Trimming removed 10 bases at V and 2 bases at J, with 14 bases between. The CDR3 DNA, read in part, is TGCGCCGGCCGAGGGGAGACCACAGATACG. Translating gives CAGRGETTDT. The entire CDR3 protein reads CAGRGETTDTQYF.

The sample holds many counts of this clone. Sequencing ends 3 residues short of the CDR3 end; the germline J gene provides the rest. The V call is TRBV7-9, the J call TRBJ1-4, with a weak D call TRBD1 (6 bases). V lost 6 bases and J 5 bases, leaving 16 bases between the germline ends. The CDR3 covers 15 residues. CDR1 is SEHNR and CDR2 is FQNEAQ in the germline V gene (reference sequence). The covered CDR3 bases are TGTGCCAGCAGTCTTAGCGGGCAGGGGAATGAAAAA. Amino acid sequence: CASSLSGQGNEK. The full CDR3 reads CASSLSGQGNEKLFF.

This clone was counted ten times or more. The covered CDR3 bases are TGTGCCAGCACCCACAGGGGAAATGAAAAA. As protein: CASTHRGNEK. The entire CDR3 sequence reads CASTHRGNEKLFF. The chain uses TRBV11-2 and TRBJ1-4; 7 bases match TRBD1. The sequenced fragment ends 3 residues before the CDR3 boundary, so the rest is inferred from the germline J gene. V was pared by 7 bases and J by 5 bases, with 4 bases of the junction left unmatched. Germline V CDR1 and CDR2: SGHAT, FQNNGV. CDR3 length: 13 residues.

The table lists this clone with many counts. The read terminates 3 residues before the CDR3 end, so the remaining end is supplied by the germline J gene. This chain uses TRBV5-6 with TRBJ2-1, with D perhaps matching TRBD2 (6 bases). Trimming cost V 4 bases and J 8 bases, with 13 bases left between them. The CDR3 covers 13 residues. CDR1 is SGHDT and CDR2 is YYEEEE in the germline V gene. CDR3: CASSLVWGDEQFF. CDR3 DNA, as far as it was read: TGTGCCAGCAGCCTGGTTTGGGGGGATGAG.

Of note for this clone: The sequenced fragment ends 3 residues before the CDR3 boundary, so the rest is inferred from the germline J gene. This chain links TRBV7-3 with TRBJ2-1; TRBD2 aligns across 11 bases. The CDR3 is 15 residues long. From germline, CDR1 is SGHTA and CDR2 FQGTGA. V gave up 4 bases and J gave up 6 bases; unmatched junction bases: 5. Incomplete CDR3 DNA: TGTGCCAGCAGCTCTGGACTAGCGGGCCCCAATGAG. Protein sequence: CASSSGLAGPNE. The whole CDR3 reads CASSSGLAGPNEQFF. The variable domain in full, completed from reference TRBV7-3 and TRBJ2-1, reads GAGVSQTPSNKVTEKGKYVELRCDPISGHTALYWYRQSLGQGPEFLIYFQGTGAADDSGLPNDRFFAVRPEGSVSTLKIQRTERGDSAVYLCASSSGLAGPNEQFFGPGTRLTVL.

This clone was observed at least ten times. The CDR3 end lies 3 residues beyond the end of the read and is filled in from the germline J gene. The rearrangement joins TRBV5-5 to TRBJ2-7, with 7 nucleotides matching TRBD1. This CDR3 is 14 amino acids long. With 3 bases clipped from V and 2 bases from J, the junction kept 5 bases outside the gene matches. CDR1 and CDR2 (germline): SGHKS, YYEKEE (reference sequence). CDR3 DNA (partial): TGTGCCAGCAGCTCCGCGACAGGGACCTACGAG. Protein product: CASSSATGTYE. The full CDR3 protein reads CASSSATGTYEQYF. Full variable domain (remainder filled in from reference TRBV5-5 and TRBJ2-7): DAGVTQSPTHLIKTRGQQVTLRCSPISGHKSVSWYQQVLGQGPQFIFQYYEKEERGRGNFPDRFSARQFPNYSSELNVNALLLGDSALYLCASSSATGTYEQYFGPGTRLTVT.

This clone was counted many times. The read falls 3 residues short of the CDR3 end, and the missing part is taken from the germline J gene. The genes are TRBV5-5 and TRBJ1-4, with a possible D match to TRBD1 (6 bases). The CDR3 spans 14 residues. Trimming removed 6 bases from V and 5 bases from J, with 14 bases in between. Per germline, CDR1 SGHKS and CDR2 YYEKEE (reference sequence). CDR3 amino acids: CASKRGGPNEKLFF. The covered CDR3 bases are TGTGCCAGCAAGAGGGGGGGGCCAAATGAAAAA.

This clone was observed many times. Sequencing ends 3 residues short of the CDR3 end; the germline J gene provides the rest. The chain is built from TRBV20-1 and TRBJ2-7; the match to TRBD2 covers 10 bases. Trimming at V came to 0 bases and at J to 0 bases, leaving 8 bases not matched to a gene. This CDR3 has 17 amino acids. The germline V gene encodes CDR1 DFQATT and CDR2 SNEGSKA (reference sequence). CDR3 bases read: TGCAGTGCTAGAGATCCACTAGCGGGACCCAGCTCCTACGAG. This gives the protein CSARDPLAGPSSYE. The entire CDR3 sequence reads CSARDPLAGPSSYEQYF.

This clone was counted at least ten times. The missing CDR3 end, 3 residues past where the read stops, is filled in from the germline J gene. The J gene is TRBJ2-5, the V gene TRBV5-4; 7 positions agree with TRBD1. This CDR3 is built from 15 residues. The V gene's germline CDR1 is SGHNT and CDR2 YYREEE (reference sequence). V shed 4 bases, J shed 5 bases, and the junction held 11 bases outside the gene matches. The sequenced part of the CDR3 DNA is TGTGCCAGCAGCCCTAGGGGTTTGACAGGGGAGACC. This encodes CASSPRGLTGET. The whole CDR3 protein is CASSPRGLTGETQYF.

This clone was counted at least ten times. The read stops 3 residues short of the end of the CDR3; the missing end is completed from the germline J gene. The gene calls are TRBV30 and TRBJ2-7, with a weak D call TRBD2 (5 bases). Trimming shortened V by 4 bases and J by 4 bases, and 17 bases separated the two germline ends. Germline V lookup: CDR1 GTSNPN, CDR2 SVGIG (reference sequence). This CDR3 spans 14 amino acids. Partial CDR3 DNA: TGTGCCTGGAACAAAGGAGCACGGACTTACGAG. The encoded protein is CAWNKGARTYE. The CDR3 as a whole reads CAWNKGARTYEQYF.

This clone was recorded a few times. This CDR3 is CASSIGGPTPQETQYF. Incomplete CDR3 DNA: TGTGCCAGTAGTATTGGGGGCCCGACTCCTCAAGAGACC. This chain connects TRBV19 to TRBJ2-5; a possible D gene is TRBD1 (6 bases). The read ends 3 residues early relative to the CDR3; the germline J gene fills the gap. V was cut by 3 bases and J by 2 bases, with 16 bases left in between. The CDR3 covers 16 residues. The germline CDR1 and CDR2 sequences are LNHDA and SQIVND (reference sequence).

This clone was counted many times. The read terminates 3 residues before the CDR3 end, so the remaining end is supplied by the germline J gene. The rearrangement joins TRBV5-1 to TRBJ2-7, with D perhaps TRBD2 (5 bases). The CDR3 totals 15 residues. The germline V gene has CDR1 SGHRS and CDR2 YFSETQ. The ends were cut back, 2 bases at V and 2 bases at J, with 14 bases in the middle. The CDR3 DNA, read in part, is TGCGCCAGCAGCTTAGGGTCAGCGGCCGCCTACGAG. As protein: CASSLGSAAAYE. The CDR3, in full, reads CASSLGSAAAYEQYF.